These 25 T cell receptor beta chains were sequenced from one sample in a study of T cell clonality in common variable immunodeficiency. The method was immunoSEQ multiplex PCR; TCRdb's version includes in-frame clones alone and lacks a portion of them. The sample is made up of 40,000 or so clones, none counted only once. No antigens are known for them. Overall study results and limits: Common variable immunodeficiency TCR beta sequences reportedly had fewer deletions and N-nucleotide insertions.

The specimen sequenced was peripheral blood mononuclear cells. Receptors originate from a human donor with common variable immunodeficiency.

In its sample, this clone was seen a few times. The read comes to an end 3 residues before the CDR3 does, leaving the germline J gene to fill in the end. The chain is built from TRBV18 and TRBJ2-2; 9 bases are a match to TRBD1. This CDR3 is built from 15 residues. The germline V gene has CDR1 KGHSH and CDR2 LQKENI. V was clipped by 6 bases and J by 1 base; unmatched bases: 3. The DNA read from the CDR3 is TGTGCCAGCTCCCGGACAGGGGAGAACACCGGGGAG. It encodes CASSRTGENTGE. The CDR3 as a whole reads CASSRTGENTGELFF. Full variable domain (missing parts from reference TRBV18 and TRBJ2-2): NAGVMQNPRHLVRRRGQEARLRCSPMKGHSHVYWYRQLPEEGLKFMVYLQKENIIDESGMPKERFSAEFPKEGPSILRIQQVVRGDSAAYFCASSRTGENTGELFFGEGSRLTVL.

This clone has more than one count but fewer than ten. Coverage ceases 3 residues before the CDR3 finishes, and the germline J gene fills in the end. The chain links TRBV19 to TRBJ2-7; no reliable D call. Trimming removed 4 bases at V and 6 bases at J, with 4 bases between. This CDR3 has 10 amino acids. Germline V gene data show CDR1 as LNHDA and CDR2 as SQIVND (reference sequence). CDR3 protein: CASSTSEQYF. CDR3 bases read: TGTGCCAGTAGTACCAGCGAG.

This clone occurred a few times. The read stops 3 residues short of the end of the CDR3; the missing end is completed from the germline J gene. The rearrangement uses TRBV5-1 and TRBJ1-5; 7 nucleotides align to TRBD1. V was pared by 4 bases and J by 2 bases, with 9 bases of the junction left unmatched. The CDR3 has 16 amino acids. Germline CDR1 reads SGHRS; CDR2 reads YFSETQ. CDR3 amino acids: CASSPESTGGNQPQHF. The CDR3 DNA, read in part, is TGCGCCAGCAGCCCAGAGAGTACAGGGGGCAATCAGCCC.

This clone was seen a handful of times. The missing CDR3 end, 3 residues past where the read stops, is filled in from the germline J gene. The chain joins TRBV7-6 to TRBJ1-5; 8 bases match TRBD1. The CDR3 has 16 residues. The germline V gene encodes CDR1 SGHVS and CDR2 FNYEAQ. V shed 6 bases and J 0 bases; nucleotides not matched to a gene: 7. This CDR3 reads CASSPGTGYSNQPQHF. The CDR3 bases that were read are TGTGCCAGCAGTCCCGGGACAGGCTATAGCAATCAGCCC.

On this clone: The read halts 3 residues ahead of the CDR3 end, with the missing end drawn from the germline J gene. The V gene is TRBV7-2, the J gene TRBJ2-7, with TRBD2 identical over 12 bases. This CDR3 spans 16 amino acids. V gave up 0 bases and J gave up 3 bases; unmatched junction bases: 3. The germline CDR1 and CDR2 sequences are SGHTA and FQGNSA. The part of the CDR3 DNA that was read is TGTGCCAGCAGCTTAGCGACTAGCGGGGGTCTCTACGAG. Protein: CASSLATSGGLYE. From start to end, the CDR3 is CASSLATSGGLYEQYF.

This clone was seen ten or more times. The read comes to an end 3 residues before the CDR3 does, leaving the germline J gene to fill in the end. This chain joins TRBV5-1 and TRBJ2-2; 15 bases line up with TRBD2. This CDR3 has 15 amino acids. Germline V gene lookup returns CDR1 SGHRS and CDR2 YFSETQ. Trimming removed 4 bases from V and 6 bases from J; junction bases left unmatched: 1. CDR3 region: CASSGLAGGAGELFF. The DNA read from the CDR3 is TGCGCCAGCAGCGGACTAGCGGGAGGGGCCGGGGAG.

In the case of this clone: The read terminates 3 residues before the CDR3 end, so the remaining end is supplied by the germline J gene. The V and J genes are TRBV20-1 and TRBJ2-1; D may be TRBD2 (5 bases). Germline values: CDR1 DFQATT, CDR2 SNEGSKA (reference sequence). This CDR3 has 14 amino acids. Trimming took off 6 bases at V and 8 bases at J, with 20 bases between the two ends. CDR3 in amino acids: CSARTSYGLYEQFF. The covered CDR3 bases are TGCAGTGCGAGAACTAGTTATGGTCTCTATGAG.

For this clone: The observed sequence ends 3 residues before the CDR3 terminus, with the missing tail filled in from the germline J gene. This chain uses TRBV6-2 or TRBV6-3 with TRBJ2-7, with a possible D match to TRBD2 (6 bases). This CDR3 is built from 15 residues. V lost 6 bases and J 5 bases, leaving 20 bases between the germline ends. From germline, CDR1 is MNHEY and CDR2 SVGEGT. CDR3 bases read: TGTGCCAGCAGGTTGCGGGAAGGCCCCCGCCACGAG. Protein: CASRLREGPRHE. The CDR3 in full is CASRLREGPRHEQYF.

This clone was recorded many times. The read gets to within 3 residues of the CDR3 end, and the germline J gene fills in the rest. The gene calls are TRBV7-2 and TRBJ1-2; 7 bases fit TRBD1. This CDR3 contains 14 residues. With 10 bases clipped from V and 0 bases from J, the junction kept 8 bases outside the gene matches. Germline CDR1 and CDR2: SGHTA and FQGNSA. The CDR3 protein is CATHQGEANYGYTF. The part of the CDR3 DNA that was read is TGTGCCACCCATCAGGGGGAAGCTAACTATGGC. Combining the CDR3 with reference TRBV7-2 and TRBJ1-2 gives the whole variable domain GAGVSQSPSNKVTEKGKDVELRCDPISGHTALYWYRQSLGQGLEFLIYFQGNSAPDKSGLPSDRFSAERTGGSVSTLTIQRTQQEDSAVYLCATHQGEANYGYTFGSGTRLTVV.

This clone occurred a few times. From the germline J gene comes the end of the CDR3, since the read stops 3 residues before it. The V call is TRBV2, the J call TRBJ2-2, with 11 bases that match TRBD2. The CDR3 contains 17 residues. Germline assignment: CDR1 SNHLY and CDR2 FYNNEI. The junction had 10 bases not matched to a gene; V was cut back by 6 bases and J by 4 bases. The CDR3 spells CASRTSGGSRGTGELFF. The DNA read from the CDR3 is TGTGCCAGCAGAACTAGCGGGGGATCTAGGGGCACCGGGGAG.

This clone showed up just a few times. The read stops 3 residues short of the end of the CDR3; the missing end is completed from the germline J gene. V usage is TRBV2 and J usage is TRBJ2-7, with D perhaps matching TRBD1 (6 bases). V shed 7 bases and J shed 6 bases, with 28 bases lying between them. Germline V gene data show CDR1 as SNHLY and CDR2 as FYNNEI. This CDR3 has 17 amino acids. The CDR3: CASMGKGRQAGLSEQYF. The covered CDR3 bases are TGTGCCAGCATGGGGAAGGGAAGACAGGCAGGTCTCTCCGAG.

As concerns this clone: The read ends 3 residues before the CDR3 terminus; that terminus is restored from the germline J gene. This chain links TRBV20-1 with TRBJ2-7; D possibly corresponds to TRBD2 (6 bases). Trimming took off 6 bases at V and 0 bases at J, with 15 bases between the two ends. Germline V gene data show CDR1 as DFQATT and CDR2 as SNEGSKA (reference sequence). CDR3 length: 14 amino acids. The sequenced CDR3 bases are TGCAGTGCAAACCGGGACTCCGGCTCCTACGAG. Amino acids: CSANRDSGSYE. The complete CDR3 sequence is CSANRDSGSYEQYF.

Details on this clone: With the read ending 3 residues before the CDR3 end, the germline J gene is used to fill in that end. The chain uses TRBV7-2 and TRBJ2-3; D gene uncertain. Germline-derived CDR1 and CDR2 are SGHTA and FQGNSA. Trimming removed 7 bases from V and 4 bases from J, with 6 bases in between. This CDR3 is built from 11 residues. Partial CDR3 DNA: TGTGCCAGCACCCCTGCAGATACG. This codes for CASTPADT. The whole CDR3 protein reads CASTPADTQYF.

This clone was seen at least ten times. The CDR3 extends 3 residues past the end of the read, so its final part is completed from the germline J gene. The V gene is TRBV2, the J gene TRBJ2-1, with D unresolved. Per germline, CDR1 SNHLY and CDR2 FYNNEI. CDR3 length: 11 amino acids. The ends were cut back, 3 bases at V and 6 bases at J, with 3 bases in the middle. CDR3 loop: CASSDLNEQFF. Incomplete CDR3 DNA: TGTGCCAGCAGTGATCTCAATGAG.

At least ten counts were recorded for this clone. The CDR3 end lies 3 residues beyond the end of the read and is filled in from the germline J gene. The chain is built from TRBV9 and TRBJ2-7; maybe TRBD2 (5 bases). With 0 bases removed from V and 6 bases from J, the gap between germline ends came to 10 bases. This CDR3 contains 13 residues. The germline gives CDR1 SGDLS, CDR2 YYNGEE. CDR3 region: CASSVELAGEQYF. The sequenced CDR3 bases are TGTGCCAGCAGCGTAGAACTGGCGGGCGAG.

The table lists this clone with many counts. The CDR3 end falls 3 residues outside the read, so it is completed with the germline J gene. The chain combines TRBV18 with TRBJ2-6, with D perhaps TRBD1 (6 bases). Germline CDR1 is KGHSH and CDR2 is LQKENI. Trimming took off 3 bases at V and 4 bases at J, with 13 bases between the two ends. The CDR3 covers 16 residues. The CDR3 is CASSPPGALGANVLTF. CDR3 bases read: TGTGCCAGCTCACCTCCAGGGGCGCTAGGGGCCAACGTC.

This clone was found many times. With the read ending 3 residues before the CDR3 end, the germline J gene is used to fill in that end. The chain uses TRBV5-6 and TRBJ2-5; perhaps TRBD1 as D (5 bases). The V end lost 0 bases, the J end lost 5 bases, and 14 bases lay between the germline ends. Per the germline V gene, CDR1 is SGHDT and CDR2 is YYEEEE. CDR3 length equals 15 residues. The part of the CDR3 DNA that was read is TGTGCCAGCAGCTTGGTGGGGCGTTTTGGGGAGACC. Translating gives CASSLVGRFGET. The entire CDR3 is CASSLVGRFGETQYF.

Comments on this clone: The read finishes 3 residues shy of the CDR3 end, and the germline J gene is used to complete it. The J gene is TRBJ2-5, the V gene TRBV7-9; 7 nucleotides line up with TRBD1. Per the germline V gene, CDR1 is SEHNR and CDR2 is FQNEAQ (reference sequence). The CDR3 spans 15 residues. The J segment lost 6 bases and the V segment lost 6 bases, leaving 13 bases of the junction unmatched. The CDR3 bases that were read are TGTGCCAGCAGTCCGGGACAGTCAAGCAATCAGACC. This encodes CASSPGQSSNQT. The whole CDR3 is CASSPGQSSNQTQYF.

On this clone itself: With the read ending 3 residues before the CDR3 end, the germline J gene is used to fill in that end. The genes are TRBV19 and TRBJ2-2, with a tentative D call TRBD2 (6 bases). The CDR3 has 15 residues. The germline CDR1 and CDR2 sequences are LNHDA and SQIVND (reference sequence). Trimming shortened V by 4 bases and J by 2 bases, and 11 bases separated the two germline ends. The CDR3: CASSKPGLNTGELFF. The CDR3 DNA, read in part, is TGTGCCAGTAGTAAACCGGGACTTAACACCGGGGAG.

This clone was picked up many times. Read data end 3 residues before the CDR3 end; the end is taken from the germline J gene. The J gene is TRBJ2-3, the V gene TRBV29-1; 7 bases fit TRBD2. The V and J ends lost 5 bases and 4 bases, in that order; junction bases with no gene match: 6. Germline CDR1 and CDR2: SQVTM and ANQGSEA. There are 13 residues in the CDR3. CDR3 DNA (partial): TGCAGCGTTTTGGCTAGCGGACCAGATACG. It is translated as CSVLASGPDT. The entire CDR3 protein reads CSVLASGPDTQYF.

This clone was counted a few times. CDR3 bases read: TGTGCCAGTAAACAGATTTTAGGTGGC. It codes for CASKQILGG. In full, the CDR3 reads CASKQILGGYTF. This sequence joins TRBV19 and TRBJ1-2; D is unclear. Read sequence stops 3 residues before the CDR3 end, and the germline J gene provides the missing end. Trimming shortened V by 7 bases and J by 7 bases, and 13 bases separated the two germline ends. CDR1 and CDR2 (germline): LNHDA, SQIVND (reference sequence). The CDR3 contains 12 residues.

Note on this clone: The read halts 3 residues ahead of the CDR3 end, with the missing end drawn from the germline J gene. V gene TRBV7-9 combines with J gene TRBJ2-5, with TRBD1 as a possible D gene (5 bases). V was cut by 1 base and J by 5 bases, with 14 bases left in between. Germline CDR1 reads SEHNR; CDR2 reads FQNEAQ (reference sequence). There are 15 residues in the CDR3. CDR3 loop: CASSLVQGQQETQYF. The CDR3 bases that were read are TGTGCCAGCAGCTTAGTTCAGGGCCAGCAGGAGACC.

This clone has a handful of counts. The read is 3 residues too short to cover the CDR3 end, so that end is filled in from the germline J gene. This chain connects TRBV2 to TRBJ1-2; 7 bases map to TRBD1. The CDR3 covers 13 residues. Looked up from germline, CDR1 is SNHLY and CDR2 is FYNNEI. Trimming at V came to 7 bases and at J to 6 bases, leaving 8 bases not matched to a gene. The part of the CDR3 DNA that was read is TGTGCCAGCAACCAGGAGGGGGCGCATGGC. This codes for CASNQEGAHG. The complete CDR3 protein is CASNQEGAHGYTF.

In its sample, this clone was seen a few times. The CDR3 end falls 3 residues outside the read, so it is completed with the germline J gene. The chain couples TRBV30 to TRBJ1-1; 11 nucleotides agree with TRBD1. The germline V gene encodes CDR1 GTSNPN and CDR2 SVGIG (reference sequence). The V gene end was trimmed by 4 bases and the J gene end by 0 bases; junction bases not matched to a gene: 7. This CDR3 contains 16 residues. The CDR3 is CAWIAGQGGVNTEAFF. The CDR3 bases that were read are TGTGCCTGGATCGCGGGACAGGGGGGGGTGAACACTGAA.

This clone occurred many times. The CDR3 extends 3 residues past the end of the read, so its final part is completed from the germline J gene. The chain has TRBV13 and TRBJ1-1, with D maybe TRBD1 (6 bases). The V gene's germline CDR1 is PRHDT and CDR2 FYEKMQ (reference sequence). The CDR3 spans 13 residues. V was clipped by 1 base and J by 3 bases, with 6 bases between them. The CDR3 loop is CASSLAGDTEAFF. The CDR3 bases that were read are TGTGCCAGCAGCTTAGCAGGGGACACTGAA.